This T cell receptor (beta chain) was identified during a study of response to subunit inactivated influenza vaccine (dated by TCRdb to the late 2010s). Looking at the study overall: The study used deep quantitative T cell receptor repertoire profiling to track responses to a trivalent subunit inactivated influenza vaccine. The study at large found these results: The authors suggested that each seasonal influenza vaccination may recruit only a limited number of new T cells.

V is pruned by 3 bases and J by 4 bases, leaving 5 bases of the junction without a gene match. For CDR1 and CDR2, the germline V gene lists SGHTA and FQGNSA. Measured from the cysteine to the phenylalanine, the CDR3 is 14 residues long. CDR3 DNA is the only sequence kept; it has 42 bases, read in frame from the first base. This sample's time point label indicates: approximately 45 days after influenza vaccine administration. To note about this clonotype: The antigen it recognizes is unknown. Base qualities were left out, and no much larger clone turns up one base away.

The library was built by means of RT-PCR. The instrument was an Illumina HiSeq 2500. The raw public reads went through TCRdb reprocessing: fastp at Q25, MiXCR clone calling, in-frame beta chains kept. Each CDR3 protein appears once, grouped with its most common genes and DNA. A total of around 480,000 distinct CDR3 sequences appear in this sample, roughly 9.8% of them only once. The ten largest clones represent roughly 12% of the sample. The origin of this receptor is a man aged 45-60 years who received an inactivated influenza vaccine. Donor details come from another sample of the same person, matched by shared clones. The chain is assembled from TRBV7-2 and TRBJ1-1; 7 central bases correspond to TRBD1. The starting material was PBMCs from blood, obtained about 40 days after vaccination. CDR3 reads: CASSLAGGSTEAFF. In nucleotide form, the sequence is TGTGCCAGCAGCTTGGCAGGGGGGAGCACTGAAGCTTTCTTT.